Listed here is a single T cell receptor beta chain. This record belongs to a study of blood T cell repertoires in COVID-19. At the level of the study: Some COVID-19 samples were acute and others convalescent; all came from the United States, Italy and Spain. PBMCs, B-cell-depleted T cells, or T cells were the source of the cDNA or gDNA that made up the material.

Original processing methods: How many nucleated cells were present was estimated from reference gene primer amplification. Generated by immunoSEQ multiplex PCR, the TCRdb table keeps only in-frame clones and is missing some. V and J calls and clone size follow that table, whereas D and trimming were derived from the DNA. The sample records 150,000 to 200,000 clones, 88% being singletons. The germline V and J ends were trimmed by 5 bases and 0 bases, with 9 bases remaining between them. The CDR3 covers 14 residues. Germline V CDR1 and CDR2: LNHDA, SQIVND (reference sequence). The rearrangement uses TRBV19 and TRBJ2-3, with D maybe TRBD2 (6 bases). The TCR sequence derives from a man aged 35 to 55 with active or convalescent COVID-19. The sample was peripheral blood. The CDR3 sequence is CASSPGLSTDTQYF. The CDR3 DNA sequence: TGTGCCAGTAGTCCGGGACTTAGCACAGATACGCAGTATTTT. Looking up the rest from reference TRBV19 and TRBJ2-3 gives the full variable domain: DGGITQSPKYLFRKEGQNVTLSCEQNLNHDAMYWYRQDPGQGLRLIYYSQIVNDFQKGDIAEGYSVSREKKESFPLTVTSAQKNPTAFYLCASSPGLSTDTQYFGPGTRLTVL.